This T cell receptor (beta chain) was sequenced for a study of persistence of HIV-infected CD4 T cells. An overlapping HIV-1 Gag peptide pool stimulated these cells at 0.95 to 1 ug/peptide/mL. Memory cells lacking CD40L and CD69 with high CD45RO were sorted. The immunoSEQ assay was version 4, run in survey mode. Here immunoSEQ multiplex PCR was the method, and the copy in TCRdb shows in-frame clones only, minus some. Found here are 30,000 or so clones, around 82% of them singletons; the top ten hold 18%. Looked up from germline, CDR1 is SQVTM and CDR2 is ANQGSEA. V lost 7 bases to trimming and J lost 6 bases; unmatched junction nucleotides: 11. This CDR3 is 14 amino acids long. Only a few counts were recorded for this clone. Antigen: not known.

This receptor was obtained from an adult woman with HIV who was CMV-seropositive. The specimen was CD4+ T cells sorted from PBMCs after approximately 19-hour stimulation, collected from a patient who received antiretroviral therapy. The chain couples TRBV29-1 to TRBJ2-3; TRBD1 aligns across 9 bases. The CDR3 sequence is CSDRGQGSWDTQYF. The CDR3 nucleotides read TGCAGCGACCGGGGACAGGGTAGTTGGGATACGCAGTATTTT.